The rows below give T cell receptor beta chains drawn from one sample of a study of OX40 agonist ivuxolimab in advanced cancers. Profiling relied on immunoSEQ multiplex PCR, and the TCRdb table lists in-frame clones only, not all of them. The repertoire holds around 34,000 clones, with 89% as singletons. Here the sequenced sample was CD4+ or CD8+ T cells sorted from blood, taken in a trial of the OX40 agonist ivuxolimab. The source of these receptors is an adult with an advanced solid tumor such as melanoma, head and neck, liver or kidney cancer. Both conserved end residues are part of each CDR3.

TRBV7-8	CASSPTGLGTGSEQFF
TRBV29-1	CSVEGDRGSYEQYF
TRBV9	CASSVGAGWATEAFF
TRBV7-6	CASSRAGISYEQYF
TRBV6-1	CASQSLGTAHNEQFF
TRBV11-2	CASSLWTGEGEQYF
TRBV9	CASSLGQGSGGYTF
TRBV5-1	CASSSLQGPNTEAFF
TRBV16	CASQAGTGGNEQFF
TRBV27	CASSPTLGGGNTDTQYF
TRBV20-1	CSARDFETQYF
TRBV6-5	CASRRGGAVEQFF
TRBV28	CATLPEGLNTEAFF
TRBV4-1	CASSQGHSTEAFF
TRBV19	CASNRVGNQPQHF
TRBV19	CASSLAGDAYEQYF
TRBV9	CASSATGSNSPLHF
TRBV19	CASSMGQTNYEQYF
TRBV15	CATSRGGTRSYNEQFF
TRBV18	CASSPGVLDSPQGDDEKLFF
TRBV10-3	CAISDQGAANEKLFF
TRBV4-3	CASSQDLGRGGLDTDTQYF
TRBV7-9	CASSPLSLGANEQYF
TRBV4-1	CASSQAPTGELFF
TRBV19	CASRSISANTGELFF
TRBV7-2	CASSLDVNYEQYF
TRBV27	CATLHRGIEAFF
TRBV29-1	CSVVEGYGELFF
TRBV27	CASSLSSYNEQFF
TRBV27	CASSLPGQDGYTF
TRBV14	CASSQRGREQFF
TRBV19	CASIGLYGYTF
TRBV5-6	CASSPGGREAYEQYF
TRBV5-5	CASNPPGLAGTGELFF
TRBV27	CASSFWGSGANVLTF
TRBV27	CASSWGGRETQYF
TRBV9	CASSDPGLDSEQFF
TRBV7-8	CASSAFGNQPQHF
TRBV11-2	CASSYSTGLNTEAFF
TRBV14	CASSPLSGFSYNEQFF
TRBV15	CATSSRTGELFF
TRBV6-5	CASSYSTSYEQYF
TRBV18	CASSPPRDRSTNEKLFF
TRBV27	CASSLRGLYNEQFF
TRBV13	CASSQPTDYEQYF
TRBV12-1	CASSLGPRPRNEKLFF
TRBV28	CASSLRDRGPTGELFF